This T cell receptor (beta chain) was identified in a study of cytotoxic CD8 clonotypes in ibrutinib-treated CLL (dated by TCRdb to the early 2020s). At the level of the whole study: The cohort included roughly 15 treatment-naive and 11 to 12 relapsed/refractory patients; 17 were IGHV unmutated. Responses were partial in around 24 patients and complete in 2; after median approximately 5.5 years follow-up, roughly 15 stayed in remission and around 12 progressed. The response samples were drawn at a median of roughly twelve months into treatment, with a range of roughly 6 to 36 months. On average, each sample yielded 255,043 productive templates and 94,082 productive rearrangements. Of the 90 or so participants in the trial, roughly 25 had longitudinal samples available. Cryopreserved peripheral blood mononuclear cells were collected at three points: before therapy, at response, and at either sustained remission or disease progression. Every sample from remission and from progressive disease was obtained while the patients were still on ibrutinib.

As concerns this clone: What antigen it recognizes has not been identified. Qualities for individual bases were not recorded, and no much larger clone is one base off.

On the study overall, not on this receptor specifically: Lymph node repertoires were not examined, and the timing of sampling was not matched between patients in sustained remission and those whose disease progressed. At baseline, clonality was higher than in age-matched healthy donors and showed a strong correlation with circulating CD8+ T-cell counts. Public clonotypes were rare and either shrank or stayed stable during treatment, and the rise in clonality at ibrutinib response reflected expansion of private clonotypes. At ibrutinib response clonality went up, during sustained remission it held steady, and at progression it dropped back toward baseline.

A MiSeq instrument was used for deep resolution sequencing, which targeted depths ranging from 1 in 1 million up to 1 in 200,000 T cells, with coverage averaging 10x for each clonotype. The immunoSEQ hsTCRB Kit was used to generate the TCR beta libraries. The authors' analysis ran thus. ImmunoSEQ Data Assistant and ImmunoSEQ Analyzer were used for data analysis, and V, D and J genes were assigned according to IMGT definitions. Clonality, which ranges from 0 to 1, was calculated as one minus the normalized Shannon entropy of productive rearrangement frequencies. Public clonotype analysis was restricted to overrepresented clonotypes comprising at least 0.05% of each patient's repertoire. Roughly 13 age-matched healthy donor repertoires from immuneACCESS were used as controls for clonality. TCRdb stores this immuneACCESS table with in-frame sequences only. Part of the clones is absent; in the studies checked, under half of the shortfall reflects unresolved V genes, and no reason is known for the rest. V and J calls and clone size are as listed in that table; D and trimming were resolved from the DNA. The sample records 130,000 to 150,000 clones, around 93% of which are singletons. 10% to 11% of the sample is taken by the ten largest.

V was cut back by 2 bases and J by 3 bases, leaving a gap of 17 bases between them. Its CDR3 holds 16 amino acids, cysteine through phenylalanine. The entry retains the CDR3 DNA only, 48 bases that are in frame from base 1. From a lookup of the germline V gene (reference sequence), CDR1 and CDR2 are MNHNY and SVGAGI. Interpreted using the paper, the time point label stands for: about a year on ibrutinib. For TCR beta library preparation, about 2.2 micrograms of genomic DNA were extracted from the cryopreserved PBMCs. Longitudinal blood samples from CLL patients receiving ibrutinib monotherapy were subjected to high-throughput TCR beta sequencing. The patients took part in an open-label, single-center phase 2 trial of ibrutinib monotherapy.

The origin of this receptor is a human donor with chronic lymphocytic leukemia. The sequence is built from TRBV6-6 and TRBJ2-7; the D segment could be TRBD2, given 7 matching bases. Source: PBMCs, taken after 12 months of ibrutinib treatment. The CDR3 here reads CASSYERAGDYYEQYF. In nucleotide form, the sequence is TGTGCCAGCAGTTACGAAAGGGCAGGGGACTACTACGAGCAGTACTTC.